The 6 T cell receptor beta chains below were found in one sample sequenced in a study of blood T cells in healthy people across ages. Combining a sample-barcoded 5' primer with a J-beta primer mix, a second PCR ran for roughly 7 to 12 cycles. One entry per CDR3 protein results from TCRdb running MiXCR on the 5' RACE reads. The sample includes roughly 700,000 distinct CDR3 sequences, roughly 32% seen only once; the top ten take about 16%. Sequencing used blood. The receptors shown here come from a woman of 80 years or more in good health.

This clonotype has a single count. V gene TRBV20-1 combines with J gene TRBJ1-5; TRBD1 aligns across 8 bases. The V and J ends lost 0 bases and 4 bases, in that order; junction bases with no gene match: 11. This CDR3 spans 17 amino acids. CDR1 is DFQATT and CDR2 is SNEGSKA in the germline V gene (reference sequence). The DNA for the CDR3 is TGCAGTGCTAGAGACCGATACAGGGGGAGGGTGAATCAGCCCCAGCATTTT. Amino acids: CSARDRYRGRVNQPQHF.

V is TRBV20-1 and J is TRBJ1-2; D is unresolved. CDR1 is DFQATT and CDR2 is SNEGSKA in the germline V gene (reference sequence). The V gene lost 5 bases and the J gene lost 2 bases, with 12 bases spanning the gap. This CDR3 spans 13 amino acids. This CDR3 is CSAYSQVNYGYTF. The CDR3 DNA follows: TGCAGTGCTTACAGCCAGGTGAACTATGGCTACACCTTC.

This clonotype was observed at least ten times. The gene calls are TRBV7-6 and TRBJ2-7, with unresolved D. The germline V and J ends were trimmed by 1 base and 5 bases, with 6 bases remaining between them. The CDR3 is 12 residues long. Germline assignment: CDR1 SGHVS and CDR2 FNYEAQ. The chain's CDR3 is CASSLESHEQYF. CDR3 nucleotides: TGTGCCAGCAGCTTAGAATCCCACGAGCAGTACTTC.

In this sample, this clonotype turned up many times. This sequence joins TRBV9 and TRBJ2-7; TRBD1 matches at 7 bases. Germline V gene lookup returns CDR1 SGDLS and CDR2 YYNGEE. V was pared by 0 bases and J by 2 bases, with 5 bases of the junction left unmatched. CDR3 length: 15 residues. DNA for the CDR3: TGTGCCAGCAGCGTAGAGACAGGGACCACCTACGAGCAGTACTTC. It translates to CASSVETGTTYEQYF.

This clonotype was seen a handful of times. The V call is TRBV5-1, the J call TRBJ1-1; 8 bases map to TRBD1. Germline trimming cut 4 bases from V and 7 bases from J; bases unmatched to any gene: 6. Germline-derived CDR1 and CDR2 are SGHRS and YFSETQ. This CDR3 contains 13 residues. The CDR3: CASSNQGASEAFF. DNA for the CDR3: TGCGCCAGCAGCAATCAGGGGGCGAGTGAAGCTTTCTTT.

The V call is TRBV7-9, the J call TRBJ1-3, with D possibly matching TRBD1 (5 bases). V was trimmed by 1 base and J by 0 bases, leaving 7 bases between them. Germline V gives CDR1 SEHNR, CDR2 FQNEAQ (reference sequence). The CDR3 consists of 15 residues. CDR3 DNA: TGTGCCAGCAGCTTAGGGGGCCTCTCTGGAAACACCATATATTTT. Translating it yields CASSLGGLSGNTIYF.